Listed here are 20 T cell receptor beta chains from one sample, sequenced in a study of T cells in women clearing cervical HPV infection. Profiled with immunoSEQ multiplex PCR; TCRdb holds only in-frame clones, not every one. This sample lists around 30,000 clones; its ten largest clones have 2.5% to 3.5%. Sequencing was carried out using blood buffy coat. The receptors were sampled from a woman between 18 and 69 years old with a cervical HPV16 infection that either progressed to CIN3+ or cleared (not recorded which).

For this clone: The CDR3 end lies 3 residues beyond the end of the read and is filled in from the germline J gene. This sequence joins TRBV20-1 and TRBJ2-1, with 10 bases identical to TRBD2. Germline values: CDR1 DFQATT, CDR2 SNEGSKA (reference sequence). V was pared by 6 bases and J by 0 bases, with 2 bases of the junction left unmatched. The CDR3 runs 14 residues. This CDR3 is CSAAGGRSYNEQFF. CDR3 bases read: TGCAGTGCAGCGGGGGGGCGCTCCTACAATGAG.

The CDR3 protein is CASSILNSGANVLTF. The sequenced CDR3 bases are TGTGCCAGTAGTATACTTAACTCTGGGGCCAACGTC. The chain links TRBV19 to TRBJ2-6, with D unresolved. The read comes to an end 3 residues before the CDR3 does, leaving the germline J gene to fill in the end. Germline V gene data show CDR1 as LNHDA and CDR2 as SQIVND (reference sequence). CDR3 length: 15 residues. Deletions cut 2 bases from V and 0 bases from J, with 5 bases between.

A remark on this clone: The CDR3 end falls 3 residues outside the read, so it is completed with the germline J gene. The V gene is TRBV5-1, the J gene TRBJ2-7; 7 nucleotides align to TRBD1. CDR1 SGHRS and CDR2 YFSETQ come from the germline V gene. V dropped 4 bases and J dropped 1; count of bases not matched to a gene: 8. The CDR3 extends over 15 amino acids. The sequenced part of the CDR3 DNA is TGCGCCAGCAGCCCCGGGCAACAGGGGTCCTACGAG. Its protein product is CASSPGQQGSYE. The whole CDR3 reads CASSPGQQGSYEQYF.

As for this clone: The read finishes 3 residues shy of the CDR3 end, and the germline J gene is used to complete it. The gene calls are TRBV6-1 and TRBJ1-2; 12 nucleotides match TRBD1. Germline CDR1 MNHNS, CDR2 SASEGT. The CDR3 runs 15 residues. V trimming: 4 bases; J trimming: 7 bases; junction bases outside the gene matches: 7. CDR3 DNA (partial): TGTGCCAGCAGTGCCGCGGGACAGGGGGCATTTGGC. This codes for CASSAAGQGAFG. The complete CDR3 protein is CASSAAGQGAFGYTF.

As concerns this clone: The sequenced fragment ends 3 residues before the CDR3 boundary, so the rest is inferred from the germline J gene. The chain employs TRBV30 and TRBJ2-2, with a tentative D call TRBD2 (6 bases). The CDR3 has 15 residues. Germline V gives CDR1 GTSNPN, CDR2 SVGIG (reference sequence). CDR3 DNA (partial): TGTGCCTGGAGCACTAGACAAATCGGCGGGGAAAAG. This gives the protein CAWSTRQIGGEK. The complete CDR3 protein is CAWSTRQIGGEKLFF.

A remark on this clone: The CDR3 end lies 3 residues beyond the end of the read and is filled in from the germline J gene. V is TRBV29-1 and J is TRBJ1-1, with a weak D call TRBD1 (6 bases). CDR1 is SQVTM and CDR2 is ANQGSEA in the germline V gene. The CDR3 loop spans 17 amino acids. V shed 6 bases and J shed 4 bases, with 27 bases lying between them. Partial CDR3 DNA: TGCAGCGTCGAAAGGGGAGGTGTCAGGGGCGCGGGCACTGAA. Protein: CSVERGGVRGAGTE. The entire CDR3 reads CSVERGGVRGAGTEAFF. Complete variable domain (other parts from reference TRBV29-1 and TRBJ1-1): SAVISQKPSRDICQRGTSLTIQCQVDSQVTMMFWYRQQPGQSLTLIATANQGSEATYESGFVIDKFPISRPNLTFSTLTVSNMSPEDSSIYLCSVERGGVRGAGTEAFFGQGTRLTVV.

As concerns this clone: The read falls 3 residues short of the CDR3 end, and the missing part is taken from the germline J gene. The chain joins TRBV7-9 to TRBJ1-2; a possible D gene is TRBD1 (5 bases). The CDR3 sequence is 13 residues long. Germline CDR1 and CDR2: SEHNR and FQNEAQ (reference sequence). CDR3 DNA, as far as it was read: TGTGCCAGCAGCTTAGCGGGGGGTGACGGC. Translation: CASSLAGGDG. The full CDR3 protein is CASSLAGGDGYTF. The full variable domain, completed using reference TRBV7-9 and TRBJ1-2, is DTGVSQNPRHKITKRGQNVTFRCDPISEHNRLYWYRQTLGQGPEFLTYFQNEAQLEKSRLLSDRFSAERPKGSFSTLEIQRTEQGDSAMYLCASSLAGGDGYTFGSGTRLTVV.

About this clone: The DNA ends 3 residues before the CDR3 does, and the rest of the CDR3 is filled in from the germline J gene. The chain is built from TRBV10-3 and TRBJ2-1; 13 positions match TRBD2. Germline V gene lookup returns CDR1 ENHRY and CDR2 SYGVKD. Trimming took 3 bases from V and 4 from J; bases not matched to a gene: 3. This CDR3 region has 16 residues. CDR3 region: CAISDRTSGGYNEQFF. Incomplete CDR3 DNA: TGTGCCATCAGTGACCGGACTAGCGGGGGTTACAATGAG.

Comments on this clone: The read ends 3 residues shy of where the CDR3 ends; the end is completed using the germline J gene. The chain links TRBV19 to TRBJ1-2; D may be TRBD1 (5 bases). Germline loops: CDR1 LNHDA, CDR2 SQIVND (reference sequence). V dropped 4 bases and J dropped 6 bases, with 15 bases sitting between them. The CDR3 runs 14 residues. CDR3 DNA, as far as it was read: TGTGCCAGTAGTACCCCGGGGGGTGTGCATGGC. Encoded protein: CASSTPGGVHG. The entire CDR3 protein reads CASSTPGGVHGYTF.

A remark on this clone: The read ends 3 residues early relative to the CDR3; the germline J gene fills the gap. The chain recombines TRBV20-1 with TRBJ1-5; tentatively, D is TRBD1 (5 bases). V was trimmed by 2 bases and J by 5 bases, leaving 7 bases between them. The CDR3 runs 12 residues. Germline-derived CDR1 and CDR2 are DFQATT and SNEGSKA (reference sequence). CDR3 sequence reads: CSARRGDQPQHF. CDR3 bases read: TGCAGTGCTAGAAGAGGGGATCAGCCC.

Remarks on this clone: The DNA ends 3 residues before the CDR3 does, and the rest of the CDR3 is filled in from the germline J gene. The chain is built from TRBV5-4 and TRBJ2-2; no definite D call. CDR1 and CDR2 (germline): SGHNT, YYREEE (reference sequence). The ends were cut back, 0 bases at V and 7 bases at J, with 4 bases in the middle. This CDR3 is built from 12 residues. CDR3 DNA, as far as it was read: TGTGCCAGCAGCTTGGACAGCGGGGAG. Translating gives CASSLDSGE. The entire CDR3 reads CASSLDSGELFF.

A note on this clone: The read halts 3 residues ahead of the CDR3 end, with the missing end drawn from the germline J gene. The chain combines TRBV2 with TRBJ2-3, with 9 bases fitting TRBD1. This CDR3 spans 17 amino acids. Germline V gene data show CDR1 as SNHLY and CDR2 as FYNNEI. Trimming at V came to 4 bases and at J to 6 bases, leaving 14 bases not matched to a gene. The CDR3 reads CASSAGTGPSFSDTQYF. CDR3 bases read: TGTGCCAGCAGTGCCGGGACAGGGCCGTCGTTTTCGGATACG.

About this clone itself: The read is 3 residues too short to cover the CDR3 end, so that end is filled in from the germline J gene. The V and J genes are TRBV29-1 and TRBJ2-7, with TRBD1 identical over 7 bases. Trimming took 6 bases from V and 0 from J; bases not matched to a gene: 5. Germline CDR1 reads SQVTM; CDR2 reads ANQGSEA. This CDR3 region has 13 residues. The chain's CDR3 is CSVTGTASYEQYF. CDR3 bases read: TGCAGCGTAACCGGGACAGCCTCCTACGAG.

With respect to this clone: The read ends 3 residues before the CDR3 terminus; that terminus is restored from the germline J gene. The chain employs TRBV5-6 and TRBJ1-1; TRBD1 aligns across 8 bases. The V gene end was trimmed by 3 bases and the J gene end by 5 bases; junction bases not matched to a gene: 3. Germline assignment: CDR1 SGHDT and CDR2 YYEEEE. The CDR3 contains 13 residues. The CDR3 DNA, read in part, is TGTGCCAGCAGCTGGACAGGGAGGACTGAA. Its translation is CASSWTGRTE. The entire CDR3 protein reads CASSWTGRTEAFF. Combining the CDR3 with reference TRBV5-6 and TRBJ1-1 gives the whole variable domain DAGVTQSPTHLIKTRGQQVTLRCSPKSGHDTVSWYQQALGQGPQFIFQYYEEEERQRGNFPDRFSGHQFPNYSSELNVNALLLGDSALYLCASSWTGRTEAFFGQGTRLTVV.

Concerning this clone: The read falls 3 residues short of the CDR3 end, and the missing part is taken from the germline J gene. This chain links TRBV30 with TRBJ1-2; D possibly corresponds to TRBD1 (5 bases). This CDR3 region has 13 residues. CDR1 GTSNPN and CDR2 SVGIG come from the germline V gene (reference sequence). CDR3 residues: CAWMGRDYNDYTF. CDR3 DNA, as far as it was read: TGTGCCTGGATGGGGCGGGACTACAATGAC.

As concerns this clone: The CDR3 is cut off 3 residues early in the read; its end comes from the germline J gene. The V and J genes are TRBV11-2 and TRBJ2-3, with 8 bases identical to TRBD1. The CDR3 extends over 12 amino acids. Germline CDR1 SGHAT, CDR2 FQNNGV. CDR3 DNA (partial): TGTGCCAGCAGTTCGGAGGGACAGGCG. Its translation: CASSSEGQA. The entire CDR3 reads CASSSEGQAQYF.

The DNA read from the CDR3 is TGCAGCGCACTGACAGGGACGGGCACAGATACG. Its translation: CSALTGTGTDT. In full, the CDR3 reads CSALTGTGTDTQYF. V and J are TRBV29-1 and TRBJ2-3; 7 bases are shared with TRBD1. The CDR3 is cut off 3 residues early in the read; its end comes from the germline J gene. The CDR3 has 14 amino acids. V shed 7 bases and J 1 base; nucleotides not matched to a gene: 8. Germline V gene sequence: CDR1 SQVTM, CDR2 ANQGSEA.

By frequency, this clone registers medium-sized. The read terminates 3 residues before the CDR3 end, so the remaining end is supplied by the germline J gene. The chain uses TRBV20-1 and TRBJ2-7, with 13 bases identical to TRBD2. The V gene's germline CDR1 is DFQATT and CDR2 SNEGSKA (reference sequence). V lost 6 bases to trimming and J lost 0 bases; unmatched junction nucleotides: 5. This CDR3 contains 15 residues. The DNA read from the CDR3 is TGCAGTGCACGACTAGCGGGGGGCGGCTCCTACGAG. Amino acids: CSARLAGGGSYE. The entire CDR3 sequence reads CSARLAGGGSYEQYF.

A word on this clone: The sequence runs out 3 residues before the end of the CDR3; the remainder is reconstructed from the germline J gene. The chain uses TRBV12-3 or TRBV12-4 and TRBJ1-2; a weak D match, TRBD1 (5 bases). The CDR3 totals 12 residues. CDR3 DNA, as far as it was read: TGTGCCAGCAGTTTTCCCGGGGGGGGC. Protein product: CASSFPGGG. The entire CDR3 sequence reads CASSFPGGGYTF.

Worth noting for this clone: The read ends 3 residues shy of where the CDR3 ends; the end is completed using the germline J gene. The gene calls are TRBV30 and TRBJ2-6; unclear D gene. The V gene's germline CDR1 is GTSNPN and CDR2 SVGIG (reference sequence). This CDR3 is built from 13 residues. V was shortened by 3 bases and J by 0 bases, with 3 bases between the two germline ends. The CDR3 reads CAWSGSGANVLTF. The covered CDR3 bases are TGTGCCTGGAGCGGCTCTGGGGCCAACGTC.